A selection of T cell receptor beta chains follows, all from one sample in a study of OX40 agonist ivuxolimab in advanced cancers. Sequenced by immunoSEQ multiplex PCR; TCRdb stores in-frame clones only, minus some. The data contain some 81,000 clones, around four fifths of them singletons. The sequencing here drew on CD4+ or CD8+ T cells sorted from blood, taken in a trial of the OX40 agonist ivuxolimab. Every receptor here comes from an adult with an advanced solid tumor such as melanoma, head and neck, liver or kidney cancer. CDR3s include the opening cysteine and the closing phenylalanine or tryptophan. The order of the fields is J gene, V gene, clone size, D gene, CDR3 protein, CDR3 DNA. D genes are given only for firm matches. Clone size appears in some rows only: once, few, many, or a class for an expanded clone.

J: TRBJ2-1; V: TRBV2; size: -; D: -; CDR3: CASSHPGTLGNEQFF; DNA: TGTGCCAGCAGTCATCCCGGGACTCTAGGCAATGAGCAGTTCTTC
J: TRBJ2-2; V: TRBV7-8; size: -; D: -; CDR3: CASSLPGANTGELFF; DNA: TGTGCCAGCAGCTTACCAGGGGCCAACACCGGGGAGCTGTTTTTT
J: TRBJ1-2; V: TRBV6-5; size: -; D: -; CDR3: CASSYAGTASVSYTF; DNA: TGTGCCAGCAGTTACGCCGGGACGGCTTCTGTGAGCTACACCTTC
J: TRBJ2-6; V: TRBV6-1; size: -; D: -; CDR3: CASSELRSGANVLTF; DNA: TGTGCCAGCAGTGAATTGCGCTCTGGGGCCAACGTCCTGACTTTC
J: TRBJ1-5; V: TRBV2; size: -; D: -; CDR3: CASGPRGAPGQPQHF; DNA: TGTGCCAGCGGACCCCGGGGGGCTCCTGGTCAGCCCCAGCATTTT
J: TRBJ1-1; V: TRBV4-1; size: -; D: TRBD1; CDR3: CASSFPGGEAFF; DNA: TGCGCCAGCAGCTTCCCAGGGGGTGAAGCTTTCTTT
J: TRBJ2-7; V: TRBV11-1; size: -; D: -; CDR3: CASSLESGRTYEQYF; DNA: TGTGCCAGCAGCTTAGAATCGGGGCGGACCTACGAGCAGTACTTC
J: TRBJ1-2; V: TRBV7-9; size: once; D: TRBD1; CDR3: CASSLDRIGGYTF; DNA: TGTGCCAGCAGTTTGGACAGGATCGGCGGCTACACCTTC
J: TRBJ2-1; V: TRBV6-5; size: few; D: -; CDR3: CASSLDYYNEQFF; DNA: TGTGCCAGCAGTCTCGACTACTACAATGAGCAGTTCTTC
J: TRBJ2-7; V: TRBV28; size: -; D: -; CDR3: CASSLSKGPRNEQYF; DNA: TGTGCCAGCAGTTTATCTAAGGGACCTAGGAACGAGCAGTACTTC
J: TRBJ2-5; V: TRBV11-3; size: -; D: TRBD1; CDR3: CASSLAGGETQYF; DNA: TGTGCCAGCAGCTTGGCAGGGGGAGAGACCCAGTACTTC
J: TRBJ1-2; V: TRBV6-4; size: -; D: -; CDR3: CASSAGGGRGHGYTF; DNA: TGTGCCAGCAGTGCTGGGGGCGGGAGGGGTCATGGCTACACCTTC
J: TRBJ2-7; V: TRBV6-6; size: -; D: -; CDR3: CASMGGLGEQYF; DNA: TGTGCCAGCATGGGGGGGCTGGGCGAGCAGTACTTC
J: TRBJ1-2; V: TRBV7-9; size: -; D: -; CDR3: CASSTPGRSGYTF; DNA: TGTGCCAGCAGCACCCCAGGGAGGTCTGGCTACACCTTC
J: TRBJ2-1; V: TRBV19; size: -; D: TRBD1; CDR3: CASQGAYNEQFF; DNA: TGTGCCAGCCAGGGGGCATACAATGAGCAGTTCTTC
J: TRBJ1-6; V: TRBV5-4; size: -; D: TRBD1; CDR3: CASSQAGQGNSPLHF; DNA: TGTGCCAGCAGCCAGGCGGGACAGGGTAATTCACCCCTCCACTTT
J: TRBJ1-2; V: TRBV6-6; size: -; D: -; CDR3: CASILDTADTGYTF; DNA: TGTGCCAGCATCCTCGACACGGCCGACACCGGCTACACCTTC
J: TRBJ1-2; V: TRBV28; size: -; D: TRBD1; CDR3: CASSSGQGAIGYTF; DNA: TGTGCCAGCAGCTCCGGACAGGGGGCAATTGGCTACACCTTC
J: TRBJ1-1; V: TRBV29-1; size: -; D: -; CDR3: CSVPLEGDTEAFF; DNA: TGCAGCGTTCCCCTTGAAGGGGACACTGAAGCTTTCTTT
J: TRBJ2-1; V: TRBV2; size: -; D: TRBD2; CDR3: CASSAGPSGGSGGNEQFF; DNA: TGTGCCAGCAGTGCGGGGCCCTCGGGCGGTAGCGGGGGGAATGAGCAGTTCTTC
J: TRBJ1-2; V: TRBV6-5; size: -; D: -; CDR3: CASSSLGQGNGYTF; DNA: TGTGCCAGCAGTTCCCTGGGGCAGGGAAATGGCTACACCTTC
J: TRBJ1-2; V: TRBV7-3; size: medium-sized; D: -; CDR3: CASSPDNYGYTF; DNA: TGTGCCAGCAGCCCAGATAACTATGGCTACACCTTC
J: TRBJ2-5; V: TRBV2; size: -; D: TRBD1; CDR3: CASRAPTGQETQYF; DNA: TGTGCCAGCAGGGCCCCGACAGGGCAAGAGACCCAGTACTTC
J: TRBJ2-3; V: TRBV19; size: -; D: TRBD2; CDR3: CASSSQGLAAQYF; DNA: TGTGCCAGTAGTTCCCAAGGGCTAGCGGCGCAGTATTTT
J: TRBJ1-1; V: TRBV11-2; size: -; D: TRBD1; CDR3: CASSRTGAEAFF; DNA: TGTGCCAGCAGCCGAACAGGGGCTGAAGCTTTCTTT
J: TRBJ2-2; V: TRBV7-9; size: -; D: TRBD1; CDR3: CASSLGQGAGELFF; DNA: TGTGCCAGCAGCTTAGGACAGGGTGCCGGGGAGCTGTTTTTT
J: TRBJ2-1; V: TRBV9; size: -; D: -; CDR3: CASSVDLSDEQFF; DNA: TGTGCCAGCAGCGTAGACCTCTCCGATGAGCAGTTCTTC
J: TRBJ2-3; V: TRBV7-8; size: -; D: -; CDR3: CASSPREFGTDTQYF; DNA: TGTGCCAGCAGCCCCAGGGAGTTCGGCACAGATACGCAGTATTTT
J: TRBJ1-2; V: TRBV18; size: -; D: TRBD1; CDR3: CASSPPGQGHWSGYTF; DNA: TGTGCCAGCTCACCCCCTGGACAGGGTCATTGGAGTGGCTACACCTTC
J: TRBJ2-6; V: TRBV7-8; size: -; D: -; CDR3: CASSMTTSSGANVLTF; DNA: TGTGCCAGCAGCATGACTACCAGCTCTGGGGCCAACGTCCTGACTTTC
J: TRBJ1-5; V: TRBV5-4; size: -; D: -; CDR3: CASSSTGQPQHF; DNA: TGTGCCAGCAGCTCCACTGGACAGCCCCAGCATTTT
J: TRBJ2-3; V: TRBV29-1; size: -; D: TRBD2; CDR3: CSVKGLAGGTQYF; DNA: TGCAGCGTTAAGGGACTAGCGGGTGGTACGCAGTATTTT
J: TRBJ2-1; V: TRBV6-5; size: few; D: TRBD1; CDR3: CASSYEPYGDRNEQFF; DNA: TGTGCCAGCAGTTACGAACCCTACGGGGACAGGAATGAGCAGTTCTTC
J: TRBJ2-5; V: TRBV5-6; size: -; D: TRBD1; CDR3: CASSNRQGRMETQYF; DNA: TGTGCCAGCAGCAACCGACAGGGTCGGATGGAGACCCAGTACTTC
J: TRBJ1-6; V: TRBV7-9; size: -; D: -; CDR3: CASSPRGGRDSPLHF; DNA: TGTGCCAGCAGCCCACGAGGGGGACGGGATTCACCCCTCCACTTT
J: TRBJ1-3; V: TRBV28; size: -; D: -; CDR3: CASLQTGGNTIYF; DNA: TGTGCCAGCCTCCAGACGGGCGGAAACACCATATATTTT
J: TRBJ1-2; V: TRBV27; size: -; D: -; CDR3: CASSSLGGGNYGYTF; DNA: TGTGCCAGCAGTTCCCTCGGGGGTGGGAACTATGGCTACACCTTC
J: TRBJ1-3; V: TRBV5-5; size: -; D: -; CDR3: CASILDEGNTIYF; DNA: TGTGCCAGCATCCTTGATGAGGGAAACACCATATATTTT
J: TRBJ1-1; V: TRBV27; size: -; D: -; CDR3: CASSPGQRNTEAFF; DNA: TGTGCCAGCAGTCCCGGACAGAGGAACACTGAAGCTTTCTTT
J: TRBJ1-2; V: TRBV7-6; size: -; D: -; CDR3: CASSFAGGYGYTF; DNA: TGTGCCAGCAGCTTTGCCGGGGGGTATGGCTACACCTTC
J: TRBJ1-5; V: TRBV5-8; size: -; D: -; CDR3: CASSLSGQPQHF; DNA: TGTGCCAGCAGCCTCAGCGGTCAGCCCCAGCATTTT
J: TRBJ2-1; V: TRBV7-2; size: -; D: TRBD1; CDR3: CASSPNTGTGQFF; DNA: TGTGCCAGCAGCCCTAACACAGGGACAGGGCAGTTCTTC